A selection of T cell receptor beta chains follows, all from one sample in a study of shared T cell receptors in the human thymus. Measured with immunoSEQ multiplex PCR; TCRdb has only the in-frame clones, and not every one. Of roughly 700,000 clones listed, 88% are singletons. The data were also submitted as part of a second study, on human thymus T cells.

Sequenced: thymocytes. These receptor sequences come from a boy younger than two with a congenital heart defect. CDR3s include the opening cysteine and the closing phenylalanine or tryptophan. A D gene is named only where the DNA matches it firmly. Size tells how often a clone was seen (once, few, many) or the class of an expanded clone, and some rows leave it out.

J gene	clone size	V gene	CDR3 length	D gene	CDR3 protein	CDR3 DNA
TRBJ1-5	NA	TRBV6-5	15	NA	CASSLTGFRNQPRHF	TGTGCCAGCAGTTTAACAGGGTTTCGCAATCAGCCCCGGCATTTT
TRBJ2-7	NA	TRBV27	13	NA	CASSRGGGYEQYF	TGTGCCAGCAGTCGGGGAGGGGGCTACGAGCAGTACTTC
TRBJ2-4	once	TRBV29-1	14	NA	CSAAGILAKNIQYF	TGCAGCGCTGCGGGTATTCTAGCCAAAAACATTCAGTACTTC
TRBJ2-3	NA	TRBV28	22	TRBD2	CASSLSPSGREGRLVGEDTQYF	TGTGCCAGCAGTTTATCCCCCTCGGGGCGGGAGGGCCGCTTGGTGGGAGAAGATACGCAGTATTTT
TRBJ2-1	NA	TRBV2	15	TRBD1	CASSSGTGFYNEQFF	TGTGCCAGCAGTTCCGGGACAGGGTTCTACAATGAGCAGTTCTTC
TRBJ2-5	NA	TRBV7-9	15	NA	CASTPGLGGWETQYF	TGTGCCAGCACCCCCGGGTTAGGGGGTTGGGAGACCCAGTACTTC
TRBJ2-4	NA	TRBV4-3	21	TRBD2	CASSQDLIGVAGGVAKNIQYF	TGCGCCAGCAGCCAAGACTTAATCGGAGTAGCGGGAGGAGTAGCCAAAAACATTCAGTACTTC
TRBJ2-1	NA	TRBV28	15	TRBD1	CASSPPGQVYNEQFF	TGTGCCAGTAGCCCCCCGGGACAGGTTTACAATGAGCAGTTCTTC
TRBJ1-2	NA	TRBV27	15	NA	CASSLSETEIYGYTF	TGTGCCAGCAGTTTGTCCGAGACAGAAATCTATGGCTACACCTTC
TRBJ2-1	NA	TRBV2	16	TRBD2	CASSEPELAGMNEQFF	TGTGCCAGCAGTGAACCCGAACTAGCGGGAATGAATGAGCAGTTCTTC
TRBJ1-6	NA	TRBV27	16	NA	CASSMNFRGGNSPLHF	TGTGCCAGCAGTATGAATTTCAGGGGCGGAAATTCACCCCTCCACTTT
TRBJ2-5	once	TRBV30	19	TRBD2	CAWSRGLAGFKRVQETQYF	TGTGCCTGGAGTCGGGGACTAGCGGGTTTCAAGAGGGTCCAAGAGACCCAGTACTTC
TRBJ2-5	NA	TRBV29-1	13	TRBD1	CSTRQGLQETQYF	TGCAGCACAAGACAGGGCCTACAAGAGACCCAGTACTTC
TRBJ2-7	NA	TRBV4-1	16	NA	CASSQDRYCPSYEQYF	TGCGCCAGCAGCCAAGATAGATACTGTCCCTCCTACGAGCAGTACTTC
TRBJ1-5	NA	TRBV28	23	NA	CASSLCTDRHTHDALCSNQPQHF	TGTGCCAGCAGTTTATGCACAGATCGCCACACTCATGATGCACTGTGTAGCAATCAGCCCCAGCATTTT
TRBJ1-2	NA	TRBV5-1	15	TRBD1	CASSHGTGSIYGYTF	TGCGCCAGCAGCCACGGGACAGGGTCCATCTATGGCTACACCTTC
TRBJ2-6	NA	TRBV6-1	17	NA	CASSAITGSDGANVLTF	TGTGCCAGCAGTGCAATAACAGGGTCGGATGGGGCCAACGTCCTGACTTTC
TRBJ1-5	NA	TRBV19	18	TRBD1	CASRGIPGQGLGNQPQHF	TGTGCCAGTAGGGGGATACCGGGACAGGGATTGGGCAATCAGCCCCAGCATTTT
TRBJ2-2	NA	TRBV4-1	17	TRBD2	CASSQDIEREGTGELFF	TGCGCCAGCAGCCAAGATATTGAGCGGGAGGGCACCGGGGAGCTGTTTTTT
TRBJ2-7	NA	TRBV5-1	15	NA	CASSLRAKTGREQYF	TGCGCCAGCAGCCTCAGGGCAAAAACAGGCCGCGAGCAGTACTTC
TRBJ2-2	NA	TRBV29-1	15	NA	CSVEESPPETGELFF	TGCAGCGTTGAAGAAAGCCCCCCGGAGACCGGGGAGCTGTTTTTT
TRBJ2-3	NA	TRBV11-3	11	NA	CASSFQDTQYF	TGTGCCAGCAGCTTCCAAGATACGCAGTATTTT
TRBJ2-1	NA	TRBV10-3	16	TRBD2	CATGLAGLSSYNEQFF	TGTGCCACAGGACTAGCGGGCCTGAGCTCCTACAATGAGCAGTTCTTC
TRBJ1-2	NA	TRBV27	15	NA	CASSTGISSNYGYTF	TGTGCCAGCAGTACCGGGATATCCAGTAACTATGGCTACACCTTC
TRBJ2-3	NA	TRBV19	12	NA	CASNTQGDTQYF	TGTGCCAGTAACACACAGGGAGATACGCAGTATTTT
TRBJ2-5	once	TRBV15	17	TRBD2	CATSRVRPFGGGKTQYF	TGTGCCACCAGCAGAGTGCGTCCCTTTGGGGGAGGGAAGACCCAGTACTTC
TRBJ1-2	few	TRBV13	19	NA	CASSFRHLEGLGDNYGYTF	TGTGCCAGCAGCTTTCGGCACCTGGAGGGGCTCGGCGACAACTATGGCTACACCTTC
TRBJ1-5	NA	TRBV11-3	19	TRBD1	CASSLEPPYRGKMVQPQHF	TGTGCCAGCAGCTTAGAGCCACCCTACAGGGGAAAAATGGTTCAGCCCCAGCATTTT
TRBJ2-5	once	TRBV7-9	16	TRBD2	CASSGRDRRTSGSQYF	TGTGCCAGCAGCGGCCGGGACAGGCGGACTAGCGGGTCTCAGTACTTC
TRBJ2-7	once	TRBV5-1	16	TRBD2	CASSFRPGLAVYEQYF	TGCGCCAGCAGCTTTAGACCGGGACTAGCGGTCTACGAGCAGTACTTC
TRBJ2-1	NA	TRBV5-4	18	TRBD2	CASSLGGLAGVGYNEQFF	TGTGCCAGCAGCTTGGGGGGACTAGCGGGAGTGGGCTACAATGAGCAGTTCTTC
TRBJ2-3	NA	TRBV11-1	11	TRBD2	CASGGGDTQYF	TGTGCCAGCGGCGGGGGAGATACGCAGTATTTT
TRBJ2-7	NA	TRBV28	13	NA	CATVRGYAYEQYF	TGTGCCACCGTGCGGGGCTACGCCTACGAGCAGTACTTC
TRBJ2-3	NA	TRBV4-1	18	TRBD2	CASTLRGGPNAGTDTQYF	TGCGCCAGCACTCTTCGGGGGGGCCCCAACGCGGGGACAGATACGCAGTATTTT
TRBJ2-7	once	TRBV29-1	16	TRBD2	CSVEVIAGGPRGEQYF	TGCAGCGTTGAAGTGATCGCGGGAGGACCTAGGGGCGAGCAGTACTTC
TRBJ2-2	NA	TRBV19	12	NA	CAVGSAGGELFF	TGTGCAGTAGGGAGTGCTGGCGGGGAGCTGTTTTTT
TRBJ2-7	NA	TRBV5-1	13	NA	CASSFTGSYEQYF	TGCGCCAGCAGCTTTACAGGGTCCTACGAGCAGTACTTC
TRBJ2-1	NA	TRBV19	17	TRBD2	CASSIKPAGAAYNEQFF	TGTGCCAGTAGTATAAAGCCAGCGGGGGCCGCCTACAATGAGCAGTTCTTC
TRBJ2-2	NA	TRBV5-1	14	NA	CASRPQGRSGELFF	TGCGCCAGCAGGCCCCAGGGAAGGTCGGGGGAGCTGTTTTTT
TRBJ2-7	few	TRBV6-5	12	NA	CASIDSQYEQYF	TGTGCCAGCATCGACAGCCAATACGAGCAGTACTTC
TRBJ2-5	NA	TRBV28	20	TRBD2	CASSSLVVAGGQDMVGTQYF	TGTGCCAGCAGTTCCCTTGTCGTTGCGGGAGGGCAAGACATGGTCGGGACCCAGTACTTC
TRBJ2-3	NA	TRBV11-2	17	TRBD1	CASSLDGTGGAADTQYF	TGTGCCAGCAGCTTAGATGGAACAGGGGGCGCAGCAGATACGCAGTATTTT
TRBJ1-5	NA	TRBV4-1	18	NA	CASSRGLPLGAGNQPQHF	TGCGCCAGCAGCCGAGGCCTACCTTTGGGGGCTGGCAATCAGCCCCAGCATTTT
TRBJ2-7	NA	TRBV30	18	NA	CAWSVLVLDRISSYEQYF	TGTGCCTGGAGTGTACTGGTGCTTGACAGGATCAGCTCCTACGAGCAGTACTTC
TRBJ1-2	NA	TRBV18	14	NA	CASSPRQASNGYTF	TGTGCCAGCTCACCCCGACAGGCTTCTAATGGCTACACCTTC
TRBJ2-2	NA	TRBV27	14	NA	CASSLQPGTGELFF	TGTGCCAGCAGTCTGCAACCGGGGACCGGGGAGCTGTTTTTT
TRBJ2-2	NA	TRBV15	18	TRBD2	CATSRVAWGGSVGGELFF	TGTGCCACCAGCAGAGTGGCCTGGGGCGGGAGCGTTGGCGGGGAGCTGTTTTTT